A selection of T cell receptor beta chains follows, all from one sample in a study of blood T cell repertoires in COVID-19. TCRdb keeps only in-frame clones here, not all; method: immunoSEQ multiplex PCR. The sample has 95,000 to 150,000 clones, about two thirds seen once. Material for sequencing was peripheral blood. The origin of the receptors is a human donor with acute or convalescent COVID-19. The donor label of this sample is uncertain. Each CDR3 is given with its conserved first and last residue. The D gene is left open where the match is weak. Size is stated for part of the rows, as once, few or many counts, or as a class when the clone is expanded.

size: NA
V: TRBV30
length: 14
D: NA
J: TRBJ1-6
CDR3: CAWNQGVVGSPLHF
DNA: TGTGCCTGGAACCAAGGGGTTGTAGGCTCACCCCTCCACTTT

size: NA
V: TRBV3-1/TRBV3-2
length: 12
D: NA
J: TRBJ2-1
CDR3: CASSQRVGEQFF
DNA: TGTGCCAGCAGCCAACGGGTGGGTGAGCAGTTCTTC

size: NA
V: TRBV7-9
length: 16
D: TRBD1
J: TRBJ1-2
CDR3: CASTPNRDRGPTGYTF
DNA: TGTGCCAGCACACCTAACCGGGACAGGGGGCCCACTGGCTACACCTTC

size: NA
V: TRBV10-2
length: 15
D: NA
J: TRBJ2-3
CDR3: CASSSDGRPTDTQYF
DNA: TGCGCCAGCAGCAGCGATGGGAGACCCACAGATACGCAGTATTTT

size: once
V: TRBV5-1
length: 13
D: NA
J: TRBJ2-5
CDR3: CASSPTLQETQYF
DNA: TGCGCCAGCAGCCCGACACTCCAAGAGACCCAGTACTTC

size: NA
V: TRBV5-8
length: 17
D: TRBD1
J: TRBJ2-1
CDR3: CASSLGQGGPLVDEQFF
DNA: TGTGCCAGCAGCCTAGGACAGGGGGGACCCCTGGTCGATGAGCAGTTCTTC

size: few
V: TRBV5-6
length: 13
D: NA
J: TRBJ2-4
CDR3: CASSRYFKNIQYF
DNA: TGTGCCAGCAGCCGCTATTTCAAAAACATTCAGTACTTC

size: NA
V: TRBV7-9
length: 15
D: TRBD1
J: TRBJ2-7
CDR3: CASSLTGTGNYEQYF
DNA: TGTGCCAGCAGCTTAACCGGGACAGGGAACTACGAGCAGTACTTC

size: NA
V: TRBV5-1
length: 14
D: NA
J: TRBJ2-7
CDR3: CASSLAGVGYEQYF
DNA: TGCGCCAGCAGCTTGGCCGGGGTGGGCTACGAGCAGTACTTC

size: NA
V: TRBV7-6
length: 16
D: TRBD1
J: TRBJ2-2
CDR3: CASSLVGTGLAGELFF
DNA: TGTGCCAGCAGCTTAGTTGGGACAGGGTTGGCCGGGGAGCTGTTTTTT

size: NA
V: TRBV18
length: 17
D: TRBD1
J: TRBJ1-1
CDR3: CASSPRNIQGAHTEAFF
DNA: TGTGCCAGCTCACCACGGAATATACAGGGGGCTCACACTGAAGCTTTCTTT

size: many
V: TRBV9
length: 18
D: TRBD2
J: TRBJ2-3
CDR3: CASSVATSGGASTDTQYF
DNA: TGTGCCAGCAGCGTAGCGACTAGCGGGGGGGCTAGCACAGATACGCAGTATTTT

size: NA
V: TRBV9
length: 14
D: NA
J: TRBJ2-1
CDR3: CASSVGGVQNEQFF
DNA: TGTGCCAGCAGCGTAGGAGGAGTTCAGAATGAGCAGTTCTTC

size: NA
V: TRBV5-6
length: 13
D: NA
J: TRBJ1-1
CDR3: CASSFQMNTEAFF
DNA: TGTGCCAGCAGCTTCCAAATGAACACTGAAGCTTTCTTT

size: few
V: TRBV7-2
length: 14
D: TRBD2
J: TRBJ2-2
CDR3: CASSGLANTGELFF
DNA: TGTGCCAGCAGCGGACTAGCTAACACCGGGGAGCTGTTTTTT

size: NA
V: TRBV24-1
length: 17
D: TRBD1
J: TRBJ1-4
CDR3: CATSDPDRGVTNEKLFF
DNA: TGTGCCACCAGTGATCCTGACAGGGGAGTAACTAATGAAAAACTGTTTTTT

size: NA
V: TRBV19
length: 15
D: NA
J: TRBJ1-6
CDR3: CASSIGATYNSPLHF
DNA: TGTGCCAGTAGTATCGGAGCTACGTATAATTCACCCCTCCACTTT

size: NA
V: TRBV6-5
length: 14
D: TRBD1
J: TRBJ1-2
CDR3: CASSFRDRKNGYTF
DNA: TGTGCCAGCAGTTTTCGGGACAGGAAAAACGGCTACACCTTC

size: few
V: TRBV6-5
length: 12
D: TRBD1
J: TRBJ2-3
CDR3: CASRTGADTQYF
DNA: TGTGCCAGCAGGACAGGGGCAGATACGCAGTATTTT

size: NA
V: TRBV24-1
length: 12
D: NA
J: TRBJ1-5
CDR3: CATSAQGQPQHF
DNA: TGTGCCACCAGTGCCCAGGGCCAGCCCCAGCATTTT

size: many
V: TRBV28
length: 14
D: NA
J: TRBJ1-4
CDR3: CASSPEDSLEKLFF
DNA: TGTGCCAGCAGTCCAGAGGACAGCCTTGAAAAACTGTTTTTT

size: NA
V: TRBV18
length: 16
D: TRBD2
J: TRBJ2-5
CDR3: CASSPPAGGPGETQYF
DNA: TGTGCCAGCTCACCACCGGCGGGGGGGCCTGGAGAGACCCAGTACTTC

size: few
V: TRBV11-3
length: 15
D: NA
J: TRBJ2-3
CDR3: CASSLDGNTRGTQYF
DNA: TGTGCCAGCAGCTTAGATGGCAACACGCGGGGTACGCAGTATTTT

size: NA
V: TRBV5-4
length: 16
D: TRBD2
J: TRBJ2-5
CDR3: CASREGGTSVEKTQYF
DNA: TGTGCCAGCAGAGAGGGCGGGACTAGCGTTGAAAAGACCCAGTACTTC

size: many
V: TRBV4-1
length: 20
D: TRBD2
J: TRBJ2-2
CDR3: CASSQGLRTSGGPFTGELFF
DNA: TGCGCCAGCAGCCAAGGACTAAGGACTAGCGGGGGGCCTTTCACCGGGGAGCTGTTTTTT

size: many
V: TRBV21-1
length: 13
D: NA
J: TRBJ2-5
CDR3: CASRRGRQETQYF
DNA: TGTGCCAGCCGGCGGGGTCGACAAGAGACCCAGTACTTC

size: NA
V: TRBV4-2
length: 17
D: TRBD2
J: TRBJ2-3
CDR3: CASSQETSGHPADTQYF
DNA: TGTGCCAGCAGCCAAGAGACTAGCGGGCATCCGGCAGATACGCAGTATTTT

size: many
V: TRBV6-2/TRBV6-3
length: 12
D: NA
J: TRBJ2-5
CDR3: CASSPRLVTQYF
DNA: TGTGCCAGCAGCCCACGGTTGGTGACCCAGTACTTC

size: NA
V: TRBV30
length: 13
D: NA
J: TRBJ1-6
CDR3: CAWRDNYNSPLHF
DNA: TGTGCCTGGCGGGACAACTATAATTCACCCCTCCACTTT

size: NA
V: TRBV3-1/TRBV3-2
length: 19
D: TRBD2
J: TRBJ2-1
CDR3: CASKKDRGGIAGEGGEQFF
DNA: TGTGCCAGCAAAAAAGATCGGGGTGGCATAGCGGGGGAAGGCGGGGAGCAGTTCTTC

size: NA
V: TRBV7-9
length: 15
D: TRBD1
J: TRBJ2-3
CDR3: CASSPGDRETDTQYF
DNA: TGTGCCAGCAGCCCCGGGGACAGGGAGACAGATACGCAGTATTTT

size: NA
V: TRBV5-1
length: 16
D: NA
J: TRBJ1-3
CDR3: CASSPGGRSSGNTIYF
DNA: TGCGCCAGCAGCCCGGGGGGCAGGAGCTCTGGAAACACCATATATTTT

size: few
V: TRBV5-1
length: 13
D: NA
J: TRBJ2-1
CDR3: CASSRDFYNEQFF
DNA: TGCGCCAGCAGTAGGGACTTCTACAATGAGCAGTTCTTC

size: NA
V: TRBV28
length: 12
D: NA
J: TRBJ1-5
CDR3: CASSFGNQPQHF
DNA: TGTGCCAGCAGTTTCGGCAATCAGCCCCAGCATTTT

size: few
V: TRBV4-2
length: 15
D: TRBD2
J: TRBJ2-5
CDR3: CASSQLAGGQETQYF
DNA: TGTGCCAGCAGCCAACTAGCGGGGGGGCAAGAGACCCAGTACTTC

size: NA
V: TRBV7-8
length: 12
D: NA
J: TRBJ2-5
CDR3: CASGQTRETQYF
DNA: TGTGCCAGCGGCCAGACTCGGGAGACCCAGTACTTC

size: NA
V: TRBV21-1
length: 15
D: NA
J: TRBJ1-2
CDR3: CASSRGDRANYGYTF
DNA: TGTGCCAGCAGCAGAGGGGACAGAGCTAACTATGGCTACACCTTC

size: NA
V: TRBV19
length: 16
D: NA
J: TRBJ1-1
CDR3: CASSIWGGGSGTEAFF
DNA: TGTGCCAGTAGTATATGGGGAGGGGGATCGGGAACTGAAGCTTTCTTT

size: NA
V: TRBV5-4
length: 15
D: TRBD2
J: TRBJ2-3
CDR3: CASSSPGGAPDTQYF
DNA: TGTGCCAGCAGCTCTCCCGGGGGGGCCCCAGATACGCAGTATTTT

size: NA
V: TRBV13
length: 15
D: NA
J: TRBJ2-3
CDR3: CASSLGLSGTDTQYF
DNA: TGTGCCAGCAGCTTAGGCCTGAGCGGAACAGATACGCAGTATTTT

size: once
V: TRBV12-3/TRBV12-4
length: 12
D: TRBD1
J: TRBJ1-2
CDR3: CASRTGSYGYTF
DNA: TGTGCCAGCAGGACAGGGTCCTATGGCTACACCTTC

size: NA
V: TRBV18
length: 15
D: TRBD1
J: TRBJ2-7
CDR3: CASSPGQGESYEQYF
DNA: TGTGCCAGCTCACCGGGCCAGGGGGAATCCTACGAGCAGTACTTC

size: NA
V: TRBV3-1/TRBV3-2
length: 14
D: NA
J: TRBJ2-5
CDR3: CASSQDLVEETQYF
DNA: TGTGCCAGCAGCCAAGATCTTGTTGAAGAGACCCAGTACTTC

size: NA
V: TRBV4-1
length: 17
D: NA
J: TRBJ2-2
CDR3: CASSQDPPGGNTGELFF
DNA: TGCGCCAGCAGCCAAGATCCCCCCGGGGGTAACACCGGGGAGCTGTTTTTT

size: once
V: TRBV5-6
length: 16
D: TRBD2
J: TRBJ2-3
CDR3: CASSLVSGGAADTQYF
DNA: TGTGCCAGCAGCTTGGTTAGCGGGGGGGCGGCAGATACGCAGTATTTT

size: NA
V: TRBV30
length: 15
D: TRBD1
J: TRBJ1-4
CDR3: CAWSFLGGAREKLFF
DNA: TGTGCCTGGAGTTTCCTAGGGGGCGCGAGGGAAAAACTGTTTTTT

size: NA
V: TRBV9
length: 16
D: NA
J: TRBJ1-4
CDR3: CASSVSGGATNEKLFF
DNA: TGTGCCAGCAGCGTAAGTGGGGGCGCAACTAATGAAAAACTGTTTTTT